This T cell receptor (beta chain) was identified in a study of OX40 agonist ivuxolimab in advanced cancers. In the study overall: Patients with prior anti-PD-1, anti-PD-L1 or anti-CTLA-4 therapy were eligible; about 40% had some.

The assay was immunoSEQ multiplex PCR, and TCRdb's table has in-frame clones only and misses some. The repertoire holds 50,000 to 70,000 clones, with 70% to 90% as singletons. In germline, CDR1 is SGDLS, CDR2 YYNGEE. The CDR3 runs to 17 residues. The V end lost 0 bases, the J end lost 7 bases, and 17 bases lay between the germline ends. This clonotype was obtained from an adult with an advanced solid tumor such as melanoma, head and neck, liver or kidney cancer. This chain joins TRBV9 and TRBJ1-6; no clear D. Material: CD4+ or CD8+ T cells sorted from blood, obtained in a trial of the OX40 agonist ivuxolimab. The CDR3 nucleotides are TGTGCCAGCAGCGTAGGGATTCGAAGGGTCTCCAATTCACCCCTCCACTTT. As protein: CASSVGIRRVSNSPLHF. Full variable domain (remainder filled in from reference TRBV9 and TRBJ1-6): DSGVTQTPKHLITATGQRVTLRCSPRSGDLSVYWYQQSLDQGLQFLIQYYNGEERAKGNILERFSAQQFPDLHSELNLSSLELGDSALYFCASSVGIRRVSNSPLHFGNGTRLTVT.